This passage covers 24 T cell receptor beta chains from one sample sequenced in a study of blood T cell repertoires in COVID-19. Sequencing was performed with immunoSEQ multiplex PCR; in TCRdb, only in-frame clones are kept and a portion is missing. The repertoire holds more than 95,000 clones, with about 88% as singletons. The sequencing input was peripheral blood. The receptors here all came from a human donor in a cohort sampled during active COVID-19.

This CDR3 is CASSLDGTGDNEQFF. The CDR3 nucleotides are TGCGCCAGCAGCTTGGACGGGACAGGGGACAATGAGCAGTTCTTC. This chain connects TRBV5-1 to TRBJ2-1; 10 bases line up with TRBD1. The CDR3 totals 15 residues. J gave up 5 bases and V 0 bases, and 2 bases lay outside the gene matches. Germline CDR1 and CDR2: SGHRS and YFSETQ.

The chain carries TRBV7-2 and TRBJ2-5, with TRBD2 matching 12 bases. V gave up 3 bases and J gave up 3 bases; unmatched junction bases: 2. The CDR3 totals 15 residues. Germline V gene data show CDR1 as SGHTA and CDR2 as FQGNSA. In DNA, the CDR3 is TGTGCCAGCAGCTTTCTAGCGGGGGGGGAAGAGACCCAGTACTTC. Translated, it gives CASSFLAGGEETQYF. Full variable domain (outside the CDR3, taken from reference TRBV7-2 and TRBJ2-5): GAGVSQSPSNKVTEKGKDVELRCDPISGHTALYWYRQSLGQGLEFLIYFQGNSAPDKSGLPSDRFSAERTGGSVSTLTIQRTQQEDSAVYLCASSFLAGGEETQYFGPGTRLLVL.

The chain recombines TRBV24-1 with TRBJ2-3, with 12 positions matching TRBD2. The V gene end was trimmed by 4 bases and the J gene end by 2 bases; junction bases not matched to a gene: 3. Germline lookup yields CDR1 KGHDR and CDR2 SFDVKD. CDR3 length: 16 residues. CDR3 protein: CATSEGLAGSTDTQYF. The CDR3 region has the DNA TGTGCCACCAGTGAAGGACTAGCGGGATCCACAGATACGCAGTATTTT.

The J gene is TRBJ2-3, the V gene TRBV9; TRBD2 aligns across 9 bases. V lost 2 bases, J lost 3 bases, and 4 bases stayed unmatched. Germline values: CDR1 SGDLS, CDR2 YYNGEE. This CDR3 is 15 amino acids long. DNA of the CDR3: TGTGCCAGCAGCGTCAGTAGCGGGGGTACAGATACGCAGTATTTT. Encoded protein: CASSVSSGGTDTQYF. Combining the CDR3 with reference TRBV9 and TRBJ2-3 gives the whole variable domain DSGVTQTPKHLITATGQRVTLRCSPRSGDLSVYWYQQSLDQGLQFLIQYYNGEERAKGNILERFSAQQFPDLHSELNLSSLELGDSALYFCASSVSSGGTDTQYFGPGTRLTVL.

The rearrangement uses TRBV28 and TRBJ2-7; 7 bases align to TRBD1. The CDR3 covers 14 residues. J was trimmed by 5 bases and V by 4 bases; bases with no gene match: 8. Germline V lookup: CDR1 MDHEN, CDR2 SYDVKM. The CDR3 loop reads CASSYGTVGDEQYF. Written as DNA, the CDR3 is TGTGCCAGCAGTTACGGGACAGTCGGGGACGAGCAGTACTTC.

The chain carries TRBV14 and TRBJ2-6; no clear D gene. Germline V lookup: CDR1 SGHDN, CDR2 FVKESK. CDR3 length: 15 residues. V was shortened by 3 bases and J by 2 bases, with 8 bases between the two germline ends. CDR3 protein: CASSQAGAGANVLTF. The CDR3, as DNA: TGTGCCAGCAGCCAGGCAGGTGCTGGGGCCAACGTCCTGACTTTC.

V is TRBV18 and J is TRBJ2-1; the match to TRBD2 covers 10 bases. Trimming removed 2 bases from V and 10 bases from J; junction bases left unmatched: 8. The CDR3 runs 15 residues. Looked up from germline, CDR1 is KGHSH and CDR2 is LQKENI. CDR3 nucleotides: TGTGCCAGCTCACCAAAAGCGGGGGGGCAGGGAGAGCAGTTCTTC. Its translation: CASSPKAGGQGEQFF.

The V gene is TRBV27, the J gene TRBJ1-6; no clear D. The CDR3 contains 17 residues. Per germline, CDR1 MNHEY and CDR2 SMNVEV (reference sequence). V lost 2 bases and J 3 bases, leaving 14 bases between the germline ends. The CDR3 here is CASSLTQPTLYNSPLHF. As DNA, the CDR3 is TGTGCCAGCAGTTTAACCCAGCCGACTCTCTATAATTCACCCCTCCACTTT.

The chain links TRBV5-1 to TRBJ2-2, with D possibly matching TRBD1 (6 bases). The CDR3 is 16 residues long. V lost 0 bases and J 0 bases, leaving 9 bases between the germline ends. The germline V gene encodes CDR1 SGHRS and CDR2 YFSETQ. The DNA for the CDR3 is TGCGCCAGCAGCTTGGCACAGGGTGCGAACACCGGGGAGCTGTTTTTT. Its protein product is CASSLAQGANTGELFF.

J is TRBJ2-5 and V is TRBV5-6; 7 nucleotides agree with TRBD2. The CDR3 consists of 18 residues. Germline CDR1 reads SGHDT; CDR2 reads YYEEEE. Trimming cost V 0 bases and J 7 bases; bases outside gene matches: 18. This CDR3 is CASSLDLGTISTQRTQYF. CDR3 nucleotide sequence: TGTGCCAGCAGCTTGGATTTAGGGACTATCTCGACGCAAAGGACCCAGTACTTC.

This rearrangement joins TRBV28 to TRBJ1-2, with D perhaps matching TRBD1 (6 bases). The V gene's germline CDR1 is MDHEN and CDR2 SYDVKM. Trimming cost V 7 bases and J 4 bases, with 19 bases left between them. The CDR3 spans 15 residues. CDR3 protein: CASMELSGAVYGYTF. The CDR3 DNA follows: TGTGCCAGCATGGAGCTATCAGGGGCCGTCTATGGCTACACCTTC.

This clone came up once. The chain is built from TRBV14 and TRBJ1-1; weak D call: TRBD1 (6 bases). The germline CDR1 and CDR2 sequences are SGHDN and FVKESK. Between the trimmed V and J ends, which lost 3 bases and 5 bases, there was a span of 10 bases. The CDR3 is 13 residues long. CDR3 bases: TGTGCCAGCAGCCAGGGGGCAAGGACTGAAGCTTTCTTT. This gives the protein CASSQGARTEAFF.

The chain employs TRBV6-5 and TRBJ2-1, with a possible D match to TRBD2 (7 bases). Trimming cost V 6 bases and J 9 bases, with 18 bases left between them. CDR3 length equals 14 residues. Germline assignment: CDR1 MNHEY and CDR2 SVGAGI. CDR3 sequence (DNA): TGTGCCAGCAGGGGGGCGGGAGAATCCGGTGAGCAGTTCTTC. Protein: CASRGAGESGEQFF.

This chain links TRBV2 with TRBJ1-1, with TRBD1 matching over 9 bases. The V gene's germline CDR1 is SNHLY and CDR2 FYNNEI. CDR3 length: 14 residues. The junction had 1 base not matched to a gene; V was cut back by 4 bases and J by 1 base. CDR3 in amino acids: CASSVQGANTEAFF. CDR3 nucleotide sequence: TGTGCCAGCAGTGTACAGGGGGCGAACACTGAAGCTTTCTTT. Looking up the rest from reference TRBV2 and TRBJ1-1 gives the full variable domain: EPEVTQTPSHQVTQMGQEVILRCVPISNHLYFYWYRQILGQKVEFLVSFYNNEISEKSEIFDDQFSVERPDGSNFTLKIRSTKLEDSAMYFCASSVQGANTEAFFGQGTRLTVV.

The chain carries TRBV24-1 and TRBJ2-7; tentative D call: TRBD1 (6 bases). Per the germline V gene, CDR1 is KGHDR and CDR2 is SFDVKD. The CDR3 is 14 residues long. Trimming shortened V by 6 bases and J by 0 bases, and 11 bases separated the two germline ends. In DNA form, the CDR3 reads TGTGCCACCAGTAAAGGACAGCGCTCCTACGAGCAGTACTTC. Residues: CATSKGQRSYEQYF.

V usage is TRBV28 and J usage is TRBJ1-1; TRBD1 is a possible D gene (6 bases). CDR1 MDHEN and CDR2 SYDVKM come from the germline V gene. V lost 6 bases and J 11 bases, leaving 25 bases between the germline ends. The length of the CDR3 is 15 residues. As DNA, the CDR3 is TGTGCCAGCAGGGGAGACAAAATCAGGGGAGAGGTGGCTTTCTTT. It yields the protein CASRGDKIRGEVAFF.

V is TRBV9 and J is TRBJ2-2, with 9 positions matching TRBD1. Germline V gene data show CDR1 as SGDLS and CDR2 as YYNGEE. The CDR3 has 15 residues. After removal of 2 bases from V and 5 bases from J, the junction contained 4 bases not matched to a gene. CDR3 DNA sequence: TGTGCCAGCAGCGTGGGACAGGGCCTAACCGGGGAGCTGTTTTTT. Amino acid sequence: CASSVGQGLTGELFF.

The count of this clone is one. The chain employs TRBV27 and TRBJ2-5; TRBD1 is a possible D gene (6 bases). Trimming took 4 bases from V and 1 from J, leaving 10 bases between them. This CDR3 is 14 amino acids long. The germline V gene has CDR1 MNHEY and CDR2 SMNVEV (reference sequence). CDR3 sequence: CASSSMDSQETQYF. The CDR3 DNA sequence: TGTGCCAGCAGTTCCATGGACAGCCAAGAGACCCAGTACTTC.

In nucleotides, the CDR3 is TGTGCCAGCAGTTTAGGCAGGGGGCGCAAGGATGGCTACACCTTC. Encoded protein: CASSLGRGRKDGYTF. The V call is TRBV28, the J call TRBJ1-2; 8 bases line up with TRBD1. This CDR3 contains 15 residues. Germline trimming cut 2 bases from V and 6 bases from J; bases unmatched to any gene: 8. Germline values: CDR1 MDHEN, CDR2 SYDVKM.

This clone occurred once. The genes are TRBV5-1 and TRBJ1-4; 7 bases map to TRBD1. V trimming: 0 bases; J trimming: 8 bases; junction bases outside the gene matches: 4. The CDR3 contains 14 residues. The germline V gene has CDR1 SGHRS and CDR2 YFSETQ. CDR3 amino acids: CASSLEGAREKLFF. The CDR3, as DNA: TGCGCCAGCAGCTTGGAGGGGGCGCGGGAAAAACTGTTTTTT.

The V and J genes are TRBV11-1 and TRBJ1-1; TRBD1 matches at 10 bases. The trim removed 0 bases at V and 11 bases at J, leaving 9 bases unmatched. Germline loops: CDR1 SGHAT, CDR2 FQDESV (reference sequence). CDR3 length equals 15 residues. The CDR3 loop is CASSLALRQGAQAFF. DNA of the CDR3: TGTGCCAGCAGCTTAGCGCTCAGACAGGGGGCGCAGGCTTTCTTT.

The chain is built from TRBV9 and TRBJ2-5, with 8 bases aligning to TRBD2. Germline V gene data show CDR1 as SGDLS and CDR2 as YYNGEE. The CDR3 is made up of 14 amino acids. V was pared by 3 bases and J by 5 bases, with 6 bases of the junction left unmatched. This CDR3 is CASSDSGGPETQYF. The CDR3 DNA reads TGTGCCAGCAGCGACAGCGGGGGACCCGAGACCCAGTACTTC.

The gene calls are TRBV5-1 and TRBJ2-3, with a weak D call TRBD1 (5 bases). Germline CDR1 and CDR2: SGHRS and YFSETQ. With 1 base removed from V and 2 bases from J, the gap between germline ends came to 11 bases. The CDR3 spans 15 residues. The CDR3 reads CASSLSRASTDTQYF. CDR3 DNA sequence: TGCGCCAGCAGCTTGTCCAGGGCATCCACAGATACGCAGTATTTT.

The chain links TRBV19 to TRBJ2-2; no clear D. The germline V gene encodes CDR1 LNHDA and CDR2 SQIVND (reference sequence). The CDR3 spans 13 residues. V lost 4 bases, J lost 1 base, and 4 bases lay in between. The DNA of the CDR3 is TGTGCCAGTAGTAGGCAGAACACCGGGGAGCTGTTTTTT. This gives the protein CASSRQNTGELFF. Filled out from reference TRBV19 and TRBJ2-2, the complete variable domain reads DGGITQSPKYLFRKEGQNVTLSCEQNLNHDAMYWYRQDPGQGLRLIYYSQIVNDFQKGDIAEGYSVSREKKESFPLTVTSAQKNPTAFYLCASSRQNTGELFFGEGSRLTVL.